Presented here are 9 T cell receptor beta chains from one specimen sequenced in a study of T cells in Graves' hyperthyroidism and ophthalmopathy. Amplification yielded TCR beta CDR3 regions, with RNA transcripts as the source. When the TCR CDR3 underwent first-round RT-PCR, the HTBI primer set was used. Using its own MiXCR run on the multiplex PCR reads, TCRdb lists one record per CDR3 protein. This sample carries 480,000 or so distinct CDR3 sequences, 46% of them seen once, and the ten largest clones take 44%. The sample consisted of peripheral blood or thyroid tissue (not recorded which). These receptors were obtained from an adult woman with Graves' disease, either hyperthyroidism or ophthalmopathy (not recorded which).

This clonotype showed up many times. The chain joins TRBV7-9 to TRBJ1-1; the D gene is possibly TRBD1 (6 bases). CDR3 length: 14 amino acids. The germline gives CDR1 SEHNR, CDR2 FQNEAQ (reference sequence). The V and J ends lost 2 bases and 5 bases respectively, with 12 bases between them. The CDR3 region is CASSLSTGLTEAFF. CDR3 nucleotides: TGTGCCAGCAGCTTATCCACAGGGTTGACTGAAGCTTTCTTT. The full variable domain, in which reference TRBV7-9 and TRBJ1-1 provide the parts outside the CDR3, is DTGVSQNPRHKITKRGQNVTFRCDPISEHNRLYWYRQTLGQGPEFLTYFQNEAQLEKSRLLSDRFSAERPKGSFSTLEIQRTEQGDSAMYLCASSLSTGLTEAFFGQGTRLTVV.

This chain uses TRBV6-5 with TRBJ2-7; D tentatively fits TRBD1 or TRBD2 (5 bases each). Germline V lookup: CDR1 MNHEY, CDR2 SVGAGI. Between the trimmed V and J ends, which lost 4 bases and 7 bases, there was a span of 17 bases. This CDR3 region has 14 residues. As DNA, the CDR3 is TGTGCCAGCAGTTGGGACCCATGGCCGGGGGAGCAGTACTTC. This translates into CASSWDPWPGEQYF.

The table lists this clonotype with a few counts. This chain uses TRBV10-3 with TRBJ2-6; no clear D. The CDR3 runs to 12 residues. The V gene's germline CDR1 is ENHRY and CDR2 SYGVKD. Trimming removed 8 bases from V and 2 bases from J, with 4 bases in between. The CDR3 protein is CAILAGANVLTF. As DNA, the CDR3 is TGTGCCATCTTGGCTGGGGCCAACGTCCTGACTTTC.

CDR3 nucleotide sequence: TGCAGCTTGGGCAGGACTACGAACACCGGGGAGCTGTTTTTT. Protein product: CSLGRTTNTGELFF. The chain carries TRBV29-1 and TRBJ2-2; D is possibly TRBD2 (6 bases). This CDR3 contains 14 residues. With 8 bases removed from V and 0 bases from J, the gap between germline ends came to 13 bases. Germline V gene data show CDR1 as SQVTM and CDR2 as ANQGSEA.

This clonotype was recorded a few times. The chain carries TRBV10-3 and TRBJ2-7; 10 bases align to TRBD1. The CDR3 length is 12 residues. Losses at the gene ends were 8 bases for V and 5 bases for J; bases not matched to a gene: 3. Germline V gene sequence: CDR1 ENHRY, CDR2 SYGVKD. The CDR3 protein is CAIRDRGHEQYF. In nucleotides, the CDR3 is TGTGCCATCCGGGACAGGGGCCACGAGCAGTACTTC.

The CDR3 DNA reads TGCAGTGCTAGCGGGACAGGGGCCCAAAAACTGTTTTTT. Its translation is CSASGTGAQKLFF. The chain joins TRBV20-1 to TRBJ1-4; TRBD1 matches 10 bases. CDR1 and CDR2 from the germline V gene are DFQATT and SNEGSKA (reference sequence). The CDR3 loop spans 13 amino acids. Trimming took 3 bases from V and 9 from J; bases not matched to a gene: 4.

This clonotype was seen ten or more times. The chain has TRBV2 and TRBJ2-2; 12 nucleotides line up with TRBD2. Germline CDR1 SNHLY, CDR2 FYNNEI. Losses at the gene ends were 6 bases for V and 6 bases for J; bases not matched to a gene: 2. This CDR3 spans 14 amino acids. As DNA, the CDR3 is TGTGCCAGCAGCCGACTAGCGGGAGCCGGGGAGCTGTTTTTT. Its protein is CASSRLAGAGELFF.

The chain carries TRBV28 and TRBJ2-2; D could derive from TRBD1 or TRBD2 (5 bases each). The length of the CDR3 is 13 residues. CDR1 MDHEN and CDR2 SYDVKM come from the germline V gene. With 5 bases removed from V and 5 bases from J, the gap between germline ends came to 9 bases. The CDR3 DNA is TGTGCCAGCAGTGGGACGGGTACCGGGGAGCTGTTTTTT. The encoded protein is CASSGTGTGELFF.

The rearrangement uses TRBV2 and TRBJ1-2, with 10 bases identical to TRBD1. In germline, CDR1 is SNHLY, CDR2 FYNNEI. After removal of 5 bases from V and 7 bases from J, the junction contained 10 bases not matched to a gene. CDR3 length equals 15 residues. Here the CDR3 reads CASSKDRGMLRGYTF. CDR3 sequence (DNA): TGTGCCAGCAGTAAGGACAGGGGGATGTTACGTGGCTACACCTTC.